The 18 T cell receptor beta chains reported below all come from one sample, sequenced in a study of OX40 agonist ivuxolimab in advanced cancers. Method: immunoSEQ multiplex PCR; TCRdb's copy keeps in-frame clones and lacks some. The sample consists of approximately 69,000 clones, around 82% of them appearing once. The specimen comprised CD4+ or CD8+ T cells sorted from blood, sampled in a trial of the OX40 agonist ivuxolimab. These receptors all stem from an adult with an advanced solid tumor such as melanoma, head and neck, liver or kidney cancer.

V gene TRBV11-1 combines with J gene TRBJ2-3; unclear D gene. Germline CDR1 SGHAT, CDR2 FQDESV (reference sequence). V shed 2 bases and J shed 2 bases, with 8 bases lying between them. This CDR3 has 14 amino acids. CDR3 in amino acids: CASSLMGTTDTQYF. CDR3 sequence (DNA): TGTGCCAGCAGCTTAATGGGAACCACAGATACGCAGTATTTT. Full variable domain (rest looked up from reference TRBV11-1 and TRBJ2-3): EAEVAQSPRYKITEKSQAVAFWCDPISGHATLYWYRQILGQGPELLVQFQDESVVDDSQLPKDRFSAERLKGVDSTLKIQPAELGDSAMYLCASSLMGTTDTQYFGPGTRLTVL.

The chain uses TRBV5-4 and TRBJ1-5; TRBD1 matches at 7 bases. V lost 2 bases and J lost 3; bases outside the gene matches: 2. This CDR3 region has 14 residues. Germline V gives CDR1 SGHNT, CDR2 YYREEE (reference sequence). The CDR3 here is CASSLQGNNQPQHF. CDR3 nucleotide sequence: TGTGCCAGCAGCTTACAGGGGAACAATCAGCCCCAGCATTTT.

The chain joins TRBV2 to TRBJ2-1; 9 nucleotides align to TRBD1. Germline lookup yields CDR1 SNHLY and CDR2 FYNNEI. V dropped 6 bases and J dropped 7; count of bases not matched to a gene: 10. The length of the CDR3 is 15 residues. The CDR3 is CASRTGQGFYNEQFF. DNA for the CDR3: TGTGCCAGCAGGACTGGACAGGGGTTTTATAATGAGCAGTTCTTC. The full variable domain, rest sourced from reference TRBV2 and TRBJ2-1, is EPEVTQTPSHQVTQMGQEVILRCVPISNHLYFYWYRQILGQKVEFLVSFYNNEISEKSEIFDDQFSVERPDGSNFTLKIRSTKLEDSAMYFCASRTGQGFYNEQFFGPGTRLTVL.

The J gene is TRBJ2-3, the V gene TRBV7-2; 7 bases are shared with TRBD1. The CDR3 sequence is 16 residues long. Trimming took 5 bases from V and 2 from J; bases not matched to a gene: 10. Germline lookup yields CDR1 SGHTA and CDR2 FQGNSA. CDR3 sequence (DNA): TGTGCCAGCAGCGGATACGGACAGGAATTCACAGATACGCAGTATTTT. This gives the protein CASSGYGQEFTDTQYF. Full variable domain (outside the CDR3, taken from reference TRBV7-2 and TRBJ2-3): GAGVSQSPSNKVTEKGKDVELRCDPISGHTALYWYRQSLGQGLEFLIYFQGNSAPDKSGLPSDRFSAERTGGSVSTLTIQRTQQEDSAVYLCASSGYGQEFTDTQYFGPGTRLTVL.

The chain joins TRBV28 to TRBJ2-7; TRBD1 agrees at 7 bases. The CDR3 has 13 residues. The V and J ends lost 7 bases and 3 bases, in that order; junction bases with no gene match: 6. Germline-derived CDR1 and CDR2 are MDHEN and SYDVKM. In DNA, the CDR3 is TGTGCCAGCAAGGGACAGATAAGCTACGAGCAGTACTTC. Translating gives CASKGQISYEQYF.

The CDR3 is CASSPGRETNEKLFF. CDR3 DNA sequence: TGTGCCAGCAGCCCCGGCAGGGAAACTAATGAAAAACTGTTTTTT. The chain links TRBV7-9 to TRBJ1-4, with TRBD1 as a possible D gene (5 bases). Germline V gene data show CDR1 as SEHNR and CDR2 as FQNEAQ (reference sequence). The V end lost 5 bases, the J end lost 1 base, and 11 bases lay between the germline ends. The CDR3 has 15 residues.

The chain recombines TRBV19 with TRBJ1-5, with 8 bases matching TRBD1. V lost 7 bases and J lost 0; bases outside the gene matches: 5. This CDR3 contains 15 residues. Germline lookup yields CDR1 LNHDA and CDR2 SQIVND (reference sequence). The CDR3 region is CASTMTGVSNQPQHF. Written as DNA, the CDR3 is TGTGCCAGTACCATGACAGGGGTTAGCAATCAGCCCCAGCATTTT.

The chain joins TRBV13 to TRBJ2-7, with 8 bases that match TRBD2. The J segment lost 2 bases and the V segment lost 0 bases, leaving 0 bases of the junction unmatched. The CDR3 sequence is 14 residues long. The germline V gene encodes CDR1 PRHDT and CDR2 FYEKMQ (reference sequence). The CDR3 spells CASSLGGLAYEQYF. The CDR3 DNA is TGTGCCAGCAGCTTAGGGGGACTAGCCTACGAGCAGTACTTC. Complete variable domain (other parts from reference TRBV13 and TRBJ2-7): AAGVIQSPRHLIKEKRETATLKCYPIPRHDTVYWYQQGPGQDPQFLISFYEKMQSDKGSIPDRFSAQQFSDYHSELNMSSLELGDSALYFCASSLGGLAYEQYFGPGTRLTVT.

CDR3 sequence reads: CASSSGRQTYEQYF. The CDR3 DNA reads TGTGCCAGCAGCTCAGGTAGACAGACCTACGAGCAGTACTTC. The V and J genes are TRBV5-4 and TRBJ2-7; a weak D match, TRBD1 (5 bases). The CDR3 has 14 residues. The V and J ends lost 3 bases and 2 bases respectively, with 12 bases between them. In germline, CDR1 is SGHNT, CDR2 YYREEE (reference sequence).

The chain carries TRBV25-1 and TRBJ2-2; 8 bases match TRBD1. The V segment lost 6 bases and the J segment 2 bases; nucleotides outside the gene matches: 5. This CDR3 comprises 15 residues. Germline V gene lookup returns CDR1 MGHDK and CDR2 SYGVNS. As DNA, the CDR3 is TGTGCCAGCAGGGGAGACAGGGGTAACACCGGGGAGCTGTTTTTT. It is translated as CASRGDRGNTGELFF.

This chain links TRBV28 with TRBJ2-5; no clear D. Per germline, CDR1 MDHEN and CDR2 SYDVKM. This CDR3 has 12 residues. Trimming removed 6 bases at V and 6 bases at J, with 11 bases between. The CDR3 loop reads CASSPARKTQYF. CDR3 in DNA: TGTGCCAGCAGCCCGGCGCGGAAGACCCAGTACTTC.

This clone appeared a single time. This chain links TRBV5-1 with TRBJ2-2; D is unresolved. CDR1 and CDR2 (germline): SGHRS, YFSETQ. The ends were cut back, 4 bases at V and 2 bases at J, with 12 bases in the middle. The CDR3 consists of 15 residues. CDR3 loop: CASSRWTRNTGELFF. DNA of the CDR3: TGCGCCAGCAGCCGGTGGACCAGAAACACCGGGGAGCTGTTTTTT.

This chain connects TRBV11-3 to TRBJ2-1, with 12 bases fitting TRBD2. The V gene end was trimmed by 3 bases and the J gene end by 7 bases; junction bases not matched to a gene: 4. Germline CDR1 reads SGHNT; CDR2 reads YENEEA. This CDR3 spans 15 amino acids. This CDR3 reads CASSLGLAGGNEQFF. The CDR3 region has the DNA TGTGCCAGCAGCTTGGGTCTAGCGGGAGGGAATGAGCAGTTCTTC.

The CDR3 loop reads CASSHRQGGTEAFF. The CDR3 DNA follows: TGTGCCAGCAGCCATCGACAGGGGGGGACTGAAGCTTTCTTT. The V and J genes are TRBV11-1 and TRBJ1-1; 9 bases match TRBD1. Germline CDR1 is SGHAT and CDR2 is FQDESV (reference sequence). The CDR3 has 14 residues. V shed 5 bases, J shed 5 bases, and the junction held 6 bases outside the gene matches.

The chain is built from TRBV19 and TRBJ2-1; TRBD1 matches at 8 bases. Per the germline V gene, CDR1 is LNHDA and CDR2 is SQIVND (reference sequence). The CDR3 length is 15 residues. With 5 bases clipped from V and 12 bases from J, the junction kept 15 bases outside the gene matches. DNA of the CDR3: TGTGCCAGTAGTCCACAGGGGGGATACAATGATGGGCAGTTCTTC. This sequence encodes CASSPQGGYNDGQFF.

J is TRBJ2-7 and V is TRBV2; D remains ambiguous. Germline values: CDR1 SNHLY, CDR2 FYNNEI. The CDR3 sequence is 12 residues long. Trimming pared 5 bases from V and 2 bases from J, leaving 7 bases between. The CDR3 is CASSMDTYEQYF. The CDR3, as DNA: TGTGCCAGCAGTATGGATACCTACGAGCAGTACTTC.

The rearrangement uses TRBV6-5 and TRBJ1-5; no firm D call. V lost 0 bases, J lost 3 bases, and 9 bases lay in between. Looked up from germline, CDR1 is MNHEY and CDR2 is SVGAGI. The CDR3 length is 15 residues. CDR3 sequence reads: CASSYSWRLNQPQHF. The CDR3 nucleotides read TGTGCCAGCAGTTACTCTTGGCGGCTCAATCAGCCCCAGCATTTT.

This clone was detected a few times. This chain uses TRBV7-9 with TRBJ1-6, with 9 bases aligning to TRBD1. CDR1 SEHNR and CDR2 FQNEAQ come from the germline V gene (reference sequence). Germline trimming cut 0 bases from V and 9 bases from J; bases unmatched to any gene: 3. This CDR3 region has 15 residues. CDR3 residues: CASSLAGTGTSPLHF. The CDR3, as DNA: TGTGCCAGCAGCTTAGCTGGGACAGGGACTTCACCCCTCCACTTT.